This is a list of T cell receptor beta chains from one sample in a study of CD8+ T cells in alopecia areata. Profiling relied on immunoSEQ multiplex PCR, and the TCRdb table lists in-frame clones only, not all of them. Here the sample spans fewer than 200,000 clones, around three fifths being singletons. The input for sequencing was CD8+ T cells sorted from blood, taken at week 24, from a patient treated with tofacitinib. The receptors originated from a human donor with alopecia areata. Both conserved end residues are part of each CDR3. A D gene is named only where the DNA matches it firmly.

len	v_gene	d_gene	j_gene	CDR3aa	CDR3nt
17	TRBV23-1	.	TRBJ2-6	CASSQSGAPSGANVLTF	TGCGCCAGCAGTCAATCCGGGGCTCCCTCTGGGGCCAACGTCCTGACTTTC
15	TRBV4-1	TRBD1	TRBJ1-5	CASSQTQGAAQPQHF	TGCGCCAGCAGCCAGACACAGGGGGCGGCTCAGCCCCAGCATTTT
14	TRBV29-1	.	TRBJ2-7	CSVAGRRIPYEQYF	TGCAGCGTTGCCGGACGGCGCATTCCCTACGAGCAGTACTTC
14	TRBV5-1	.	TRBJ2-3	CASSPGQTQDTQYF	TGCGCCAGCAGCCCCGGACAGACTCAGGATACGCAGTATTTT
14	TRBV5-1	TRBD1	TRBJ2-7	CASSPGTGGELGYF	TGCGCCAGCAGCCCGGGGACAGGGGGCGAACTTGGGTACTTC
12	TRBV6-5	.	TRBJ2-1	CASTSLRNEQFF	TGTGCCAGCACCTCGCTACGGAATGAGCAGTTCTTC
17	TRBV7-7	TRBD2	TRBJ2-1	CASSLGAGPSSYNEQFF	TGTGCCAGCAGCTTAGGAGCGGGGCCCAGCTCCTACAATGAGCAGTTCTTC
15	TRBV27	TRBD1	TRBJ2-7	CASRRTGQGVYEQYF	TGTGCCAGCAGGAGAACGGGACAGGGGGTGTACGAGCAGTACTTC
14	TRBV11-2	.	TRBJ2-7	CASSPSYREDEQYF	TGTGCCAGCAGCCCCTCCTACAGGGAGGACGAGCAGTACTTC
13	TRBV7-9	.	TRBJ2-2	CASSLYGLEELFF	TGTGCCAGCAGCTTATACGGTTTGGAGGAGCTGTTTTTT
10	TRBV2	.	TRBJ1-2	CAGSGASYTF	TGTGCCGGTAGTGGCGCTAGCTACACCTTC
11	TRBV10-3	.	TRBJ1-2	CAISGGTFYTF	TGTGCCATCAGTGGTGGCACTTTCTACACCTTC
13	TRBV25-1	.	TRBJ1-5	CASSSGAAWPQHF	TGTGCCAGCAGCTCCGGGGCCGCGTGGCCCCAGCATTTT
15	TRBV27	TRBD1	TRBJ1-1	CASSSARTGDTEAFF	TGTGCCAGCAGTTCCGCCAGGACAGGGGACACTGAAGCTTTCTTT
14	TRBV19	.	TRBJ1-1	CASSPRGGQREAFF	TGTGCCAGTAGTCCTAGGGGGGGGCAAAGAGAAGCTTTCTTT
13	TRBV29-1	TRBD1	TRBJ2-2	CSVALDRAGELFF	TGCAGCGTAGCCCTTGACAGGGCCGGGGAGCTGTTTTTT
13	TRBV29-1	.	TRBJ2-7	CSVELDRPYEQYF	TGCAGCGTTGAACTCGACAGACCCTACGAGCAGTACTTC
12	TRBV29-1	.	TRBJ2-1	CSVLGDYNEQFF	TGCAGCGTATTAGGGGACTACAATGAGCAGTTCTTC
14	TRBV27	TRBD2	TRBJ2-5	CASSLGGFQETQYF	TGTGCCAGCAGTTTGGGAGGGTTCCAAGAGACCCAGTACTTC
13	TRBV6-5	.	TRBJ1-2	CASSLTANYGYTF	TGTGCCAGCAGTTTGACAGCTAACTATGGCTACACCTTC
17	TRBV7-2	.	TRBJ2-1	CASSTGLGDWSYNEQFF	TGTGCCAGCAGCACTGGCCTCGGGGATTGGTCCTACAATGAGCAGTTCTTC